This T cell receptor beta chain was identified during a study of CD8+ T cells in alopecia areata. Study summary: Treated patients were dosed with oral tofacitinib, taking 5 to 10 mg twice daily.

The investigators collected lesional scalp punch biopsies and peripheral blood from alopecia areata patients. Study conclusions and caveats: Scalp samples also contribute reads from the resident alphabeta T cells found in normal skin.

This clone was counted a single time. Its antigen is as yet unknown. RNA was isolated and reverse transcribed to cDNA, the sequencing template. Produced via immunoSEQ multiplex PCR; TCRdb's table is partial and in-frame only. The repertoire holds some 130,000 clones, with approximately 48% as singletons. This receptor was obtained from a human donor with alopecia areata. Here the sequenced sample was CD8+ T cells sorted from blood, taken at week 0.

The CDR3 here is CASSYEGWSSYNEQFF. Here the CDR3 DNA reads TGTGCCAGCAGTTACGAGGGCTGGAGCTCCTACAATGAGCAGTTCTTC. This chain joins TRBV6-5 and TRBJ2-1; perhaps TRBD2 as D (5 bases). The CDR3 is 16 residues long. Germline V gene lookup returns CDR1 MNHEY and CDR2 SVGAGI. V was pared by 2 bases and J by 0 bases, with 11 bases between.